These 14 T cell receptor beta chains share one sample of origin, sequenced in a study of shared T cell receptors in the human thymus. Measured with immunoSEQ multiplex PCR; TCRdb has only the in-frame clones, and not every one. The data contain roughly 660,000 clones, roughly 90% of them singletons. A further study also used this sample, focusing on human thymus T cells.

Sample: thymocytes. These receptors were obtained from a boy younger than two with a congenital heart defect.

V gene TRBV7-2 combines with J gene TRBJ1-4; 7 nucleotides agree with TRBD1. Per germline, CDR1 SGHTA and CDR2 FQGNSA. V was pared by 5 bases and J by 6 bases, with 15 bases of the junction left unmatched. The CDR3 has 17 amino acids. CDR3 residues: CASSPSPGQAKDEKLFF. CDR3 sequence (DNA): TGTGCCAGCAGCCCTAGCCCAGGACAGGCAAAGGATGAAAAACTGTTTTTT.

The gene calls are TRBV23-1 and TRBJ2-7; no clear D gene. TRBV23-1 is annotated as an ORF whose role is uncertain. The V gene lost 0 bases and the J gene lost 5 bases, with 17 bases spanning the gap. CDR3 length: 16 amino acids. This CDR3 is CASSQSGTRKSNEQYF. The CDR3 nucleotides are TGCGCCAGCAGTCAATCTGGCACCCGCAAATCCAACGAGCAGTACTTC.

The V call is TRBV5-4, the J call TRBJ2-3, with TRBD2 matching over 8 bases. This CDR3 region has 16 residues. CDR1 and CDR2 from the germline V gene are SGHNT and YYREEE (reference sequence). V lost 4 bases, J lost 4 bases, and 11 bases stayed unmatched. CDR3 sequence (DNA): TGTGCCAGCAGCCCGGAGGGTAGCGGGAATCCAGATACGCAGTATTTT. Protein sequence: CASSPEGSGNPDTQYF.

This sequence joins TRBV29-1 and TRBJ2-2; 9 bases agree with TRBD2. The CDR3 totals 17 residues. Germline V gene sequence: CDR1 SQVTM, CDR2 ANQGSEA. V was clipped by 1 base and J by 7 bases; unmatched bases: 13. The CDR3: CSVEGEGGAGGFGELFF. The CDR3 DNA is TGCAGCGTTGAAGGCGAAGGGGGAGCGGGAGGTTTCGGGGAGCTGTTTTTT.

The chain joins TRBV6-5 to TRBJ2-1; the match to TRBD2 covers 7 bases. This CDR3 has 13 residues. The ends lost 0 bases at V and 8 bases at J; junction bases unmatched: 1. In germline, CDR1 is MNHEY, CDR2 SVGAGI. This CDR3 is CASSYSGRDEQFF. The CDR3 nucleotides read TGTGCCAGCAGTTACTCGGGGAGGGATGAGCAGTTCTTC.

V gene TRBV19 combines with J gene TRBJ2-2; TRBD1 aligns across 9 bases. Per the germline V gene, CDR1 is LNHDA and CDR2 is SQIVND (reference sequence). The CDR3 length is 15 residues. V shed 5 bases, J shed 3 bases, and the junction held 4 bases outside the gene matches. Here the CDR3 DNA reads TGTGCCAGTAGTTGGGGACAGGGTGACACCGGGGAGCTGTTTTTT. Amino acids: CASSWGQGDTGELFF.

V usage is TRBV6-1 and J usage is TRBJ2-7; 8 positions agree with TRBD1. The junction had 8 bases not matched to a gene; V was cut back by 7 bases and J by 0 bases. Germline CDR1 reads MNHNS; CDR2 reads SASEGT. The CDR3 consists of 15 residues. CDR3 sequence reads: CASNPRTGSSYEQYF. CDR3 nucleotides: TGTGCCAGCAACCCACGGACAGGGTCCTCCTACGAGCAGTACTTC.

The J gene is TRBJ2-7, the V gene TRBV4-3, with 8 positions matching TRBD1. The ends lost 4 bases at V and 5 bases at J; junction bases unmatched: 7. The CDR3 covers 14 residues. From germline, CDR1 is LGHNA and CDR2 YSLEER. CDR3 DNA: TGCGCCAGCAGCCGCTCAGGGGGCAAGCACGAGCAGTACTTC. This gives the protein CASSRSGGKHEQYF.

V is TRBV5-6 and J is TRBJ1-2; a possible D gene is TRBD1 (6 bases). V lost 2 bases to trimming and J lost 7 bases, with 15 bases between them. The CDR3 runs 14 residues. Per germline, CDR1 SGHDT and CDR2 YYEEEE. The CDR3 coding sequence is TGTGCCAGCAGCTTCGTGAGGACAGTTCGTGGCTACACCTTC. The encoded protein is CASSFVRTVRGYTF.

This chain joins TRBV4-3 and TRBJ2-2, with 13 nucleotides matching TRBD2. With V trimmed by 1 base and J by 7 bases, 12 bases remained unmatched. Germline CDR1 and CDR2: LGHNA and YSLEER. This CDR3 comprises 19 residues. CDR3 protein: CASSQATTKLAGGRGELFF. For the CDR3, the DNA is TGCGCCAGCAGCCAAGCCACCACGAAACTAGCGGGAGGGCGCGGGGAGCTGTTTTTT.

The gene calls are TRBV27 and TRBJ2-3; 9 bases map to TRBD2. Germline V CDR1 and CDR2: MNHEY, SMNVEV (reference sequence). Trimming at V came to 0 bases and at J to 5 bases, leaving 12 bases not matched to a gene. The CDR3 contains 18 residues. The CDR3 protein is CASSLSGRLAGSLDTQYF. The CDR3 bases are TGTGCCAGCAGTTTATCCGGGCGGCTAGCGGGATCGTTAGATACGCAGTATTTT.

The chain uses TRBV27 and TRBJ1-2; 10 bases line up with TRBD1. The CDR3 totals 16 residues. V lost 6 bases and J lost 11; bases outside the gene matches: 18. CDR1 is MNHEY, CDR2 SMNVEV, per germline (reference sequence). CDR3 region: CASSRRGGQGPWNYTF. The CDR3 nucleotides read TGTGCCAGCAGCCGGCGGGGGGGACAGGGGCCTTGGAATTACACCTTC.

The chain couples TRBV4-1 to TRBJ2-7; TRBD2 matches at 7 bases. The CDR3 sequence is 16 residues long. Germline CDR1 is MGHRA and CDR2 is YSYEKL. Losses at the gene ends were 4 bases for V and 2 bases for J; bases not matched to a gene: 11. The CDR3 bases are TGCGCCAGCAGCCTAAGGAGTAAGGCGGGAGCCTACGAGCAGTACTTC. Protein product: CASSLRSKAGAYEQYF.

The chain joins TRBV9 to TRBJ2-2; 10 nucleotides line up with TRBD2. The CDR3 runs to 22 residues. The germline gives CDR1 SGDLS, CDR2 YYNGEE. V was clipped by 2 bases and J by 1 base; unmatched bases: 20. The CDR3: CASSVRDAPGLASGRNTGELFF. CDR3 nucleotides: TGTGCCAGCAGCGTCAGAGACGCCCCGGGGTTGGCTAGCGGGAGGAACACCGGGGAGCTGTTTTTT.